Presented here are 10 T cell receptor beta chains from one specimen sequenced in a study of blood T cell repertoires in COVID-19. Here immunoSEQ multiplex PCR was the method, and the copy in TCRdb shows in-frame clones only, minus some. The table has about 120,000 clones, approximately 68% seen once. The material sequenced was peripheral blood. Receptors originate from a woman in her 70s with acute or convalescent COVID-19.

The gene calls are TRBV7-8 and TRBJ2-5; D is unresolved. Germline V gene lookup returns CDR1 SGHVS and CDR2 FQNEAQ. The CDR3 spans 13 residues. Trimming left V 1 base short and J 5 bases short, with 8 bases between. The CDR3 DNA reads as TGTGCCAGCAGCTTAGGTGAGGTGGAGACCCAGTACTTC. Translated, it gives CASSLGEVETQYF.

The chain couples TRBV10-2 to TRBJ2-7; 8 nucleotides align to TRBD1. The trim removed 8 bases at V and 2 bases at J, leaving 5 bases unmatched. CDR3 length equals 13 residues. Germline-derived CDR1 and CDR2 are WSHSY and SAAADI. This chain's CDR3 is CASARGPAYEQYF. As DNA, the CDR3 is TGCGCCAGCGCCAGGGGGCCCGCCTACGAGCAGTACTTC.

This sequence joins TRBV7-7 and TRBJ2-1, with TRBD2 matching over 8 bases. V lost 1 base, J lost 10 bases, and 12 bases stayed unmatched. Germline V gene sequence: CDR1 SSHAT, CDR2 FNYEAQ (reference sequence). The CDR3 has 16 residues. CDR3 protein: CASSLGTAGASGEQFF. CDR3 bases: TGTGCCAGCAGCTTAGGTACAGCGGGGGCGTCCGGGGAGCAGTTCTTC.

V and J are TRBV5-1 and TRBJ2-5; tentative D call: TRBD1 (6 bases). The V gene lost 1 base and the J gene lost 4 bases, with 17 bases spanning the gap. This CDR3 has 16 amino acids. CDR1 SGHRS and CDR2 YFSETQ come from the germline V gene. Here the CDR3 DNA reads TGCGCCAGCAGCTTGTCCGGGACACCGAGTCGAGAGACCCAGTACTTC. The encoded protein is CASSLSGTPSRETQYF.

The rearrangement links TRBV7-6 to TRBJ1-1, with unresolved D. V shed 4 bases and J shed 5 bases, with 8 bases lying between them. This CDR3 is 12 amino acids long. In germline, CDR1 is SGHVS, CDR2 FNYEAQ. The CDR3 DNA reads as TGTGCCAGCAGCTCCCCGGGGACTGAAGCTTTCTTT. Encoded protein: CASSSPGTEAFF. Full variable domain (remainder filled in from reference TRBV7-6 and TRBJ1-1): GAGVSQSPRYKVTKRGQDVALRCDPISGHVSLYWYRQALGQGPEFLTYFNYEAQQDKSGLPNDRFSAERPEGSISTLTIQRTEQRDSAMYRCASSSPGTEAFFGQGTRLTVV.

The DNA for the CDR3 is TGTGCCAGCAGCCAAGGATCGGCTAGCGGGAGATACGCAGATACGCAGTATTTT. This sequence encodes CASSQGSASGRYADTQYF. This sequence joins TRBV4-2 and TRBJ2-3; the match to TRBD2 covers 10 bases. The CDR3 runs to 18 residues. The V and J ends lost 1 base and 4 bases, in that order; junction bases with no gene match: 11. Germline V gene sequence: CDR1 LGHNA, CDR2 YNFKEQ.

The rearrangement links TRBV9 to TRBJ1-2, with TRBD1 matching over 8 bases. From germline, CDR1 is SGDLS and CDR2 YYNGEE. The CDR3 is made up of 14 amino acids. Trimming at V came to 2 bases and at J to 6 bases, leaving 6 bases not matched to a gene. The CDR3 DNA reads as TGTGCCAGCAGCGTGGAGACAGGGGTTGATGGCTACACCTTC. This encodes CASSVETGVDGYTF.

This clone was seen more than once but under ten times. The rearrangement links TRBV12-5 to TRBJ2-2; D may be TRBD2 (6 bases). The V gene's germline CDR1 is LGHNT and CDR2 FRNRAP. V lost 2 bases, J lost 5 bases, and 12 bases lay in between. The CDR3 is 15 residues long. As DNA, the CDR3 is TGTGCTAGTGGTTTGAACAGGCGGGGAACCGGGGAGCTGTTTTTT. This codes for CASGLNRRGTGELFF.

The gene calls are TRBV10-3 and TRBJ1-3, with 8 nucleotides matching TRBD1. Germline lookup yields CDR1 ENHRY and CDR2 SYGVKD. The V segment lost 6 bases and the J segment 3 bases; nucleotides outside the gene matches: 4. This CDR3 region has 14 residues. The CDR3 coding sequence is TGTGCCATCAGAGAGGACAGGGATGGAAACACCATATATTTT. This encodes CAIREDRDGNTIYF.

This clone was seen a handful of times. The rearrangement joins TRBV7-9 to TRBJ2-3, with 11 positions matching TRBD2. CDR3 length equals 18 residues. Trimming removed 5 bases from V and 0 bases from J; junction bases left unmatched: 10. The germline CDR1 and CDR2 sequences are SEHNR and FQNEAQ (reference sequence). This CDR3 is CASSQTATSGASTDTQYF. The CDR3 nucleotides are TGTGCCAGCAGCCAAACCGCGACTAGCGGGGCTAGCACAGATACGCAGTATTTT.